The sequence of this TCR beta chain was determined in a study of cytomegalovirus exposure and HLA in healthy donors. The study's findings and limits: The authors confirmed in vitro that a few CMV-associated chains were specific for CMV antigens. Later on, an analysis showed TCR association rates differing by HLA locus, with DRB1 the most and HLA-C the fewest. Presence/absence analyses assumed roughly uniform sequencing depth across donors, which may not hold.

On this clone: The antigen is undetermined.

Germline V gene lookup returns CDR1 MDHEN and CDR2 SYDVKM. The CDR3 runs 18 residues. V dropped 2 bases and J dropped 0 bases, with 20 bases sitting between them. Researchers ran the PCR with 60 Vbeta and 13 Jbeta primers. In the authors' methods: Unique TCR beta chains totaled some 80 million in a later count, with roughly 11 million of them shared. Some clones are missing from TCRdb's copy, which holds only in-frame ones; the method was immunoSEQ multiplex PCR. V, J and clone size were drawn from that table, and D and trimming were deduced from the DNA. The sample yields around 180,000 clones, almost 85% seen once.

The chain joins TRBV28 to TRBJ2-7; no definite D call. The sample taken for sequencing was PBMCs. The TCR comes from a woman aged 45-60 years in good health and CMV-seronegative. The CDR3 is CASSLIWSLTPLSYEQYF. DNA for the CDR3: TGTGCCAGCAGTTTAATATGGTCACTCACCCCCCTCTCCTACGAGCAGTACTTC.